The 13 T cell receptor beta chains below were found in one sample sequenced in a study of blood T cell repertoires in COVID-19. This table comes from immunoSEQ multiplex PCR, and its TCRdb copy is limited to in-frame clones, with some not included. There are about 260,000 clones in the sample; 86% occur only once, and more than 2% lies in the top ten. Sequencing was carried out using PBMCs or T cells enriched from blood (not recorded which). These receptors all stem from a woman between 45 and 65 years old who had recovered from COVID-19.

The chain recombines TRBV7-3 with TRBJ1-6; 7 bases agree with TRBD1. This CDR3 comprises 13 residues. The J segment lost 6 bases and the V segment lost 8 bases, leaving 4 bases of the junction unmatched. Germline V gene sequence: CDR1 SGHTA, CDR2 FQGTGA. The CDR3 nucleotides are TGTGCCAGCCTATACAGGGGTAATTCACCCCTCCACTTT. Translating gives CASLYRGNSPLHF.

The chain has TRBV9 and TRBJ2-2, with D unclear. The length of the CDR3 is 14 residues. The V end was cut by 2 bases, the J end by 5 bases, with 10 bases between. Looked up from germline, CDR1 is SGDLS and CDR2 is YYNGEE. CDR3 residues: CASSVVEVTGELFF. In DNA form, the CDR3 reads TGTGCCAGCAGCGTGGTCGAGGTTACCGGGGAGCTGTTTTTT.

This clone was observed a few times. The rearrangement links TRBV3-1 (or the pseudogene TRBV3-2) to TRBJ1-2; D is perhaps TRBD1 (5 bases). The CDR3 runs to 13 residues. Germline V gene lookup returns CDR1 LGHDT and CDR2 YNNKEL (reference sequence). The ends were cut back, 4 bases at V and 7 bases at J, with 13 bases in the middle. CDR3 loop: CASSLNRGVGYTF. CDR3 bases: TGTGCCAGCAGCCTAAATAGGGGTGTTGGCTACACCTTC.

V usage is TRBV14 and J usage is TRBJ1-2; D remains ambiguous. The V gene's germline CDR1 is SGHDN and CDR2 FVKESK. Trimming stripped 4 bases from V and 1 base from J, with 13 bases between. The CDR3 consists of 15 residues. The CDR3 is CASSLTQQINYGYTF. The CDR3 bases are TGTGCCAGCAGCCTTACACAGCAGATTAACTATGGCTACACCTTC.

The gene calls are TRBV9 and TRBJ1-1, with 7 bases aligning to TRBD1. The CDR3 is 11 amino acids. CDR1 and CDR2 (germline): SGDLS, YYNGEE. The V and J ends lost 3 bases and 11 bases, in that order; junction bases with no gene match: 4. The chain's CDR3 is CASSAQGVAFF. The CDR3 DNA reads as TGTGCCAGCAGCGCCCAGGGGGTGGCTTTCTTT.

This chain joins TRBV18 and TRBJ1-4, with 9 bases that match TRBD1. This CDR3 has 16 amino acids. The ends lost 3 bases at V and 0 bases at J; junction bases unmatched: 2. Germline V gene data show CDR1 as KGHSH and CDR2 as LQKENI. CDR3 in amino acids: CASSPDRGSTNEKLFF. The CDR3 DNA reads as TGTGCCAGCTCACCGGACAGGGGCTCAACTAATGAAAAACTGTTTTTT. The variable domain in full, with the rest retrieved from reference TRBV18 and TRBJ1-4, is NAGVMQNPRHLVRRRGQEARLRCSPMKGHSHVYWYRQLPEEGLKFMVYLQKENIIDESGMPKERFSAEFPKEGPSILRIQQVVRGDSAAYFCASSPDRGSTNEKLFFGSGTQLSVL.

In nucleotides, the CDR3 is TGTGCCAGCTCAGCGACAGGGGGGAATCAGCCCCAGCATTTT. Translating it yields CASSATGGNQPQHF. This chain connects TRBV18 to TRBJ1-5; 9 bases agree with TRBD1. Looked up from germline, CDR1 is KGHSH and CDR2 is LQKENI. Trimming took 5 bases from V and 4 from J; bases not matched to a gene: 3. This CDR3 region has 14 residues.

The chain couples TRBV5-1 to TRBJ1-1; D unresolved. The CDR3 is made up of 15 amino acids. The V end lost 1 base, the J end lost 4 bases, and 14 bases lay between the germline ends. Germline-derived CDR1 and CDR2 are SGHRS and YFSETQ. The CDR3 loop is CASSLISGTVTEAFF. DNA of the CDR3: TGCGCCAGCAGCTTGATATCAGGTACGGTCACTGAAGCTTTCTTT.

V usage is TRBV7-2 and J usage is TRBJ2-3; TRBD1 might be the D (5 bases). The CDR3 totals 17 residues. V gave up 1 base and J gave up 3 bases, with 17 bases separating them. The germline V gene has CDR1 SGHTA and CDR2 FQGNSA. DNA of the CDR3: TGTGCCAGCAGCTTAGGCTCCCCAGGGTTTGGGACAGATACGCAGTATTTT. Residues: CASSLGSPGFGTDTQYF.

V gene TRBV7-9 combines with J gene TRBJ2-5, with D tentatively TRBD1 (5 bases). Germline CDR1 is SEHNR and CDR2 is FQNEAQ (reference sequence). The CDR3 length is 15 residues. V was cut by 1 base and J by 3 bases, with 12 bases left in between. CDR3 in amino acids: CASSLVYRGKETQYF. CDR3 coding DNA: TGTGCCAGCAGCTTAGTTTATAGGGGTAAAGAGACCCAGTACTTC.

The gene calls are TRBV9 and TRBJ2-1; a possible D gene is TRBD2 (7 bases). Germline loops: CDR1 SGDLS, CDR2 YYNGEE. The CDR3 has 16 amino acids. V dropped 5 bases and J dropped 10 bases, with 25 bases sitting between them. This chain's CDR3 is CASRSEAGALGEEQFF. CDR3 sequence (DNA): TGTGCCAGCAGGTCGGAGGCGGGGGCCTTGGGGGAAGAGCAGTTCTTC.

The rearrangement joins TRBV6-6 to TRBJ1-6, with 7 positions matching TRBD1. Trimming took 8 bases from V and 5 from J; bases not matched to a gene: 9. Germline V gene lookup returns CDR1 MNHNY and CDR2 SVGAGI (reference sequence). The CDR3 has 15 residues. CDR3 in amino acids: CASRTGAGNNSPLHF. Written as DNA, the CDR3 is TGTGCCAGCCGAACAGGGGCAGGAAATAATTCACCCCTCCACTTT.

The rearrangement uses TRBV19 and TRBJ1-1; 12 bases fit TRBD1. This CDR3 comprises 14 residues. CDR1 and CDR2 from the germline V gene are LNHDA and SQIVND (reference sequence). V was clipped by 9 bases and J by 7 bases; unmatched bases: 9. CDR3: CASRGTGGSGEAFF. The CDR3 coding sequence is TGTGCCAGCCGCGGGACAGGGGGCTCGGGTGAAGCTTTCTTT.